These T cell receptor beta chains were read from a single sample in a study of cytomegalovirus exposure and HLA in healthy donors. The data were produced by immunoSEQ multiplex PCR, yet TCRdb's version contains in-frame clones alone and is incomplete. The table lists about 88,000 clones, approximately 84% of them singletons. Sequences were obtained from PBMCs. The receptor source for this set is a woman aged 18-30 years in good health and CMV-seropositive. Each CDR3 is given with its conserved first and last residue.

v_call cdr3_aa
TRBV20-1 CRGSGGNEQFF
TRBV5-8 CASRLEAGRTEAFF
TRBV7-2 CASSLAVEGYEQYF
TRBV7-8 CATEQASGGAGYEQYF
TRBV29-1 CSVGAGGGQPQHF
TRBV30 CAWSVGGGNQPQHF
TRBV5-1 CASSLLSGRRTDGYTF
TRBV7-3 CASSPGLAGGTDTQYF
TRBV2 CASSDLAGGQETQYF
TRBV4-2 CASSFRLAYEQYF
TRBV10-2 CASSPARDRGLGDTQYF